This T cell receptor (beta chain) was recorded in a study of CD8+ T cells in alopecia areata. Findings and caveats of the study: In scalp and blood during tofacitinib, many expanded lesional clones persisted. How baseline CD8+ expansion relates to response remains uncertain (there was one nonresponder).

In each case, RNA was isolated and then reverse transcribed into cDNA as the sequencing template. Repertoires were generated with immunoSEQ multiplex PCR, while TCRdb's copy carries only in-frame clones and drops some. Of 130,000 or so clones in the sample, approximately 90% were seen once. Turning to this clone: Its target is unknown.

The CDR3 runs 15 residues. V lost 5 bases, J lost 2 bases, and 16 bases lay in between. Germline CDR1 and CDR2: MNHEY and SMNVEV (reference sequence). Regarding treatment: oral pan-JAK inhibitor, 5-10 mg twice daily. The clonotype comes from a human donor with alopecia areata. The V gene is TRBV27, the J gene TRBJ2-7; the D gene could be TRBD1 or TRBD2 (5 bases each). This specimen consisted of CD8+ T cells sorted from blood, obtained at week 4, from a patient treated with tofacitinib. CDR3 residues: CASSLTGPGAYEQYF. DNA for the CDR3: TGTGCCAGCAGTCTTACAGGTCCCGGGGCCTACGAGCAGTACTTC.